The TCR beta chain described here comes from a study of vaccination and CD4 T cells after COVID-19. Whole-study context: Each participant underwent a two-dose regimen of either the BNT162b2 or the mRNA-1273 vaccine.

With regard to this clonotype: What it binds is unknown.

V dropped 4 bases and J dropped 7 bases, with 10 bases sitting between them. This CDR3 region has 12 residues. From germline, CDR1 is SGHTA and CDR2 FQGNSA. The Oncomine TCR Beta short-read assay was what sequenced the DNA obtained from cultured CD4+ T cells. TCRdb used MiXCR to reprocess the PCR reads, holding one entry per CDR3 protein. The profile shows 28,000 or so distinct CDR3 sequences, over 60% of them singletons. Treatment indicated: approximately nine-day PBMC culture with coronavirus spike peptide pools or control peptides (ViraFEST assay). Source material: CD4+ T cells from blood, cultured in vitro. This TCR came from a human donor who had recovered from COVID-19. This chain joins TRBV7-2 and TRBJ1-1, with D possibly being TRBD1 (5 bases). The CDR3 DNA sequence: TGTGCCAGCAGCTCACCCCAGGGTGAAGCTTTCTTT. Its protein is CASSSPQGEAFF.